These 7 T cell receptor beta chains share one sample of origin, sequenced in a study of T cells in Graves' hyperthyroidism and ophthalmopathy. The investigators amplified TCR beta CDR3 regions from RNA transcripts. A first-round RT-PCR of the TCR CDR3 used the HTBI primer set. TCRdb ran MiXCR on the multiplex PCR reads and lists one entry per CDR3 protein. In the table there are about 840,000 distinct CDR3 sequences, around 39% of which are singletons. Sequencing input: blood. The receptors here all came from a man younger than 35 with Graves' hyperthyroidism.

This clonotype was seen a handful of times. This chain links TRBV6-5 with TRBJ1-1, with 7 bases matching TRBD1. The germline V gene has CDR1 MNHEY and CDR2 SVGAGI. Trimming at V came to 2 bases and at J to 2 bases, leaving 8 bases not matched to a gene. CDR3 length: 16 residues. CDR3 nucleotides: TGTGCCAGCAGTTACGGAGGGGGCGCGAGAAACACTGAAGCTTTCTTT. Encoded protein: CASSYGGGARNTEAFF.

The gene calls are TRBV6-1 and TRBJ2-7; 7 positions match TRBD2. Per germline, CDR1 MNHNS and CDR2 SASEGT. The CDR3 has 11 amino acids. After removal of 11 bases from V and 6 bases from J, the junction contained 7 bases not matched to a gene. This CDR3 is CAGGSFSEQYF. DNA of the CDR3: TGTGCCGGCGGGAGTTTCAGCGAGCAGTACTTC.

The V and J genes are TRBV5-1 and TRBJ1-1; D is perhaps TRBD1 (6 bases). This CDR3 has 14 residues. CDR1 and CDR2 (germline): SGHRS, YFSETQ. Trimming took 0 bases from V and 3 from J, leaving 9 bases between them. The CDR3 DNA sequence: TGCGCCAGCAGCTTGGACAGGGAGGACACTGAAGCTTTCTTT. Translated: CASSLDREDTEAFF.

The gene calls are TRBV5-4 and TRBJ1-1; unclear D gene. CDR3 length: 14 amino acids. V was clipped by 2 bases and J by 0 bases, with 8 bases between them. CDR1 is SGHNT and CDR2 is YYREEE in the germline V gene (reference sequence). CDR3 in amino acids: CASSFSQMNTEAFF. CDR3 DNA: TGTGCCAGCAGCTTTTCGCAGATGAACACTGAAGCTTTCTTT.

This clonotype showed up just a few times. Given a much more abundant clone one base away, this may be a read error. The rearrangement links TRBV5-1 to TRBJ1-1; 9 nucleotides match TRBD1. The CDR3 runs 14 residues. V shed 4 bases and J 3 bases; nucleotides not matched to a gene: 4. Germline lookup yields CDR1 SGHRS and CDR2 YFSETQ. The CDR3 region is CASSTGQGHTEAFF. The CDR3 DNA reads as TGCGCCAGCAGCACCGGACAGGGGCACACTGAAGCTTTCTTT.

V usage is TRBV6-5 and J usage is TRBJ2-5, with TRBD1 identical over 9 bases. Germline V gives CDR1 MNHEY, CDR2 SVGAGI. CDR3 size: 15 residues. V lost 7 bases and J lost 3; bases outside the gene matches: 9. CDR3: CASTYTGGRKETQYF. The CDR3, as DNA: TGTGCCAGCACCTATACAGGGGGCCGTAAAGAGACCCAGTACTTC.

This clonotype was counted between two and nine times. The chain recombines TRBV4-3 with TRBJ2-7; D gene unclear. Trimming removed 0 bases at V and 3 bases at J, with 12 bases between. The CDR3 has 15 amino acids. Germline V gives CDR1 LGHNA, CDR2 YSLEER. The CDR3 sequence is CASSQDPTLLYEQYF. CDR3 coding DNA: TGCGCCAGCAGCCAAGATCCAACGCTCCTCTACGAGCAGTACTTC.